The 9 T cell receptor beta chains given below trace back to one sample, sequenced in a study of T cells in Graves' hyperthyroidism and ophthalmopathy. Amplification targeted TCR beta CDR3 regions from RNA transcripts. HTBI primers were used for first-round RT-PCR of the TCR CDR3. MiXCR was run by TCRdb on the multiplex PCR reads, yielding one entry per CDR3 protein. This sample carries 500,000 to 600,000 distinct CDR3 sequences, 46% of them seen once, and the ten largest clones take roughly 8.2%. Input material: peripheral blood or thyroid tissue (not recorded which). These receptors came from a woman between 18 and 30 years old with Graves' hyperthyroidism.

The chain has TRBV7-6 and TRBJ1-2, with TRBD1 as a possible D gene (5 bases). The germline V and J ends were trimmed by 1 base and 6 bases, with 9 bases remaining between them. Looked up from germline, CDR1 is SGHVS and CDR2 is FNYEAQ. CDR3 length equals 13 residues. The CDR3, as DNA: TGTGCCAGCAGCTTAGGGGGGGAAAATGGCTACACCTTC. It is translated as CASSLGGENGYTF. The complete variable domain, with remaining parts taken from reference TRBV7-6 and TRBJ1-2, reads GAGVSQSPRYKVTKRGQDVALRCDPISGHVSLYWYRQALGQGPEFLTYFNYEAQQDKSGLPNDRFSAERPEGSISTLTIQRTEQRDSAMYRCASSLGGENGYTFGSGTRLTVV.

This clonotype has at least ten counts. V gene TRBV5-1 combines with J gene TRBJ1-2; no clear D gene. The germline V gene has CDR1 SGHRS and CDR2 YFSETQ. The CDR3 is made up of 16 amino acids. V shed 4 bases and J shed 0 bases, with 16 bases lying between them. The CDR3 nucleotides are TGCGCCAGCAGCCCTGGAGAGGGTTTAACTAACTATGGCTACACCTTC. The encoded protein is CASSPGEGLTNYGYTF.

This clonotype was detected ten times or more. The chain recombines TRBV7-2 with TRBJ2-2; 7 positions match TRBD2. This CDR3 is 17 amino acids long. Unmatched junction bases numbered 9, after V lost 5 bases and J lost 0 bases. Germline CDR1 SGHTA, CDR2 FQGNSA. CDR3 DNA: TGTGCCAGCAGCCGGCAGGGCGGGAGTGCGAACACCGGGGAGCTGTTTTTT. It specifies CASSRQGGSANTGELFF.

This clonotype was seen a few times. This chain joins TRBV20-1 and TRBJ2-6, with a possible D match to TRBD2 (6 bases). This CDR3 is built from 15 residues. CDR1 and CDR2 from the germline V gene are DFQATT and SNEGSKA (reference sequence). The V end lost 5 bases, the J end lost 1 base, and 12 bases lay between the germline ends. CDR3 nucleotide sequence: TGCAGTGCTGGAACCGGGGGTTCTGGGGCCAACGTCCTGACTTTC. Protein sequence: CSAGTGGSGANVLTF.

This clonotype was detected many times. In DNA, the CDR3 is TGTGCCGCGAAACAGGAGGGCCTTAACGGGGAGCTGTTTTTT. Encoded protein: CAAKQEGLNGELFF. V is TRBV10-3 and J is TRBJ2-2, with a tentative D call TRBD2 (6 bases). With 11 bases removed from V and 7 bases from J, the gap between germline ends came to 20 bases. The CDR3 is 14 amino acids. Per germline, CDR1 ENHRY and CDR2 SYGVKD.

A remark on this clonotype: This sequence may be a read error, since a much larger clone differs from it by one base. The V gene is TRBV12-5, the J gene TRBJ1-5; unclear D gene. Looked up from germline, CDR1 is LGHNT and CDR2 is FRNRAP. V dropped 0 bases and J dropped 0 bases, with 12 bases sitting between them. The CDR3 loop spans 17 amino acids. The DNA of the CDR3 is TGTGCTAGTGGTTTGGTACTGGGCACCTATAGCAATCAGCCCCAGCATTTT. This translates into CASGLVLGTYSNQPQHF. Drawing the rest from reference TRBV12-5 and TRBJ1-5, the complete variable domain is DARVTQTPRHKVTEMGQEVTMRCQPILGHNTVFWYRQTMMQGLELLAYFRNRAPLDDSGMPKDRFSAEMPDATLATLKIQPSEPRDSAVYFCASGLVLGTYSNQPQHFGDGTRLSIL.

This clonotype was seen ten or more times. The chain has TRBV19 and TRBJ1-5, with a weak D call TRBD1 (5 bases). V was clipped by 6 bases and J by 0 bases, with 12 bases between them. CDR1 is LNHDA, CDR2 SQIVND, per germline (reference sequence). CDR3 length: 15 residues. The CDR3 coding sequence is TGTGCCAGTAGGGGCAGGGCCTATAGCAATCAGCCCCAGCATTTT. Translated: CASRGRAYSNQPQHF.

This clonotype was seen ten or more times. The chain links TRBV15 to TRBJ1-6, with 10 bases fitting TRBD1. This CDR3 region has 15 residues. V lost 3 bases, J lost 10 bases, and 6 bases stayed unmatched. The V gene's germline CDR1 is LNHNV and CDR2 YYDKDF (reference sequence). The CDR3 reads CATSRKTGGPSPLHF. The CDR3, as DNA: TGTGCCACCAGCAGGAAGACAGGGGGCCCGTCACCCCTCCACTTT.

The table lists this clonotype with many counts. V is TRBV5-6 and J is TRBJ2-6; D is ambiguous. This CDR3 contains 16 residues. Between the trimmed V and J ends, which lost 3 bases and 0 bases, there was a span of 10 bases. The germline CDR1 and CDR2 sequences are SGHDT and YYEEEE. The CDR3 here is CASSSVVGSGANVLTF. CDR3 coding DNA: TGTGCCAGCAGCTCAGTAGTTGGCTCTGGGGCCAACGTCCTGACTTTC.